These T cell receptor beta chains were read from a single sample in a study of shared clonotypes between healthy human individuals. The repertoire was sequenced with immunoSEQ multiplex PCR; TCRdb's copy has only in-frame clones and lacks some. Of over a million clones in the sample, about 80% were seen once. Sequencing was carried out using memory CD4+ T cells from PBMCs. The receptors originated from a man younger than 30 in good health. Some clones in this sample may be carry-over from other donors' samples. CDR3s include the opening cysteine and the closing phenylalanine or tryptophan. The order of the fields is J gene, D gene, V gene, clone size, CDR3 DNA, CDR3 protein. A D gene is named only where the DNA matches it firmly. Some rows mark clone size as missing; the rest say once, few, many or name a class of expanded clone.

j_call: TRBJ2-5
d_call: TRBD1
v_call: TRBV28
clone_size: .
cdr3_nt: TGTGCCAGCAGTACCCCGGGACAGGGGTACGAGACCCAGTACTTC
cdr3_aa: CASSTPGQGYETQYF

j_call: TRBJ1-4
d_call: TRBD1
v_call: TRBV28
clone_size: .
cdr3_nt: TGTGCCAGCAGTTTGCACAGGGGGCGTACTAATGAAAAACTGTTTTTT
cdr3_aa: CASSLHRGRTNEKLFF

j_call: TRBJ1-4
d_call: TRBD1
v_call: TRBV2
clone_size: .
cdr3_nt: TGTGCCAGCAGTGATAGGGGGCAAATGAATGAAAAACTGTTTTTT
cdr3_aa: CASSDRGQMNEKLFF

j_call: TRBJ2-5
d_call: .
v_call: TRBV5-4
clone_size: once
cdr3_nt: TGTGCCAGCAGCTCAAGGGACCAGGCGGAGACCCAGTACTTC
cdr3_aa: CASSSRDQAETQYF

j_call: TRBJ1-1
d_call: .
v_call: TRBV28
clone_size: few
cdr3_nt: TGTGCCAGCAGTTTAAGCACAGGATTCACTGAAGCTTTCTTT
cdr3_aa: CASSLSTGFTEAFF

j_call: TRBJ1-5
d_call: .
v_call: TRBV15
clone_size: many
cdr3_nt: TGTGCCACCTATCCGGCAGGTTCCAGCAATCAGCCCCAGCATTTT
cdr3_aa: CATYPAGSSNQPQHF

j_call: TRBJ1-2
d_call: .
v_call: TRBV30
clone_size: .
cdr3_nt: TGTGCCTGGAGTGTGGGAATCAACTATGGCTACACCTTC
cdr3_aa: CAWSVGINYGYTF

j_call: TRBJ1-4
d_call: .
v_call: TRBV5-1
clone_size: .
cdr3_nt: TGCGCCAGCAGAGGTCCGGGGGGCGTTGAAAAACTGTTTTTT
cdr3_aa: CASRGPGGVEKLFF

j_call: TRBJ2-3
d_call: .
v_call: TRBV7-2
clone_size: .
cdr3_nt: TGTGCCAGCAGCGCCCCAGGGGCAGGGACGCAGTATTTT
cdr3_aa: CASSAPGAGTQYF

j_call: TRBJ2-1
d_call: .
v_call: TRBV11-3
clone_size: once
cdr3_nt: TGTGCCAGCAGCTTAGACAGATACAATGAGCAGTTCTTC
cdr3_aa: CASSLDRYNEQFF

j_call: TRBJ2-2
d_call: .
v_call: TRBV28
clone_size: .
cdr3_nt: TGTGCCAGCAGTCTACCCTCGCCCGGGGAGCTGTTTTTT
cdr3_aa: CASSLPSPGELFF

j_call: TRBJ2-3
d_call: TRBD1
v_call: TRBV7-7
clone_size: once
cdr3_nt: TGTGCCAGCAGCTTAGGGGACAGGGGTTCAGATACGCAGTATTTT
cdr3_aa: CASSLGDRGSDTQYF

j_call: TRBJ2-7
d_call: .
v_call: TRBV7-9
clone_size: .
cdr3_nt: TGTGCCAGCAGCTTAGAGGTCATTAGGGAGCAGTACTTC
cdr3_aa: CASSLEVIREQYF

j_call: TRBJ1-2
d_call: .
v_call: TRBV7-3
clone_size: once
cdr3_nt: TGTGCCAGCAGCTTAATGGGCGAAGCTAACTATGGCTACACCTTC
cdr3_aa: CASSLMGEANYGYTF

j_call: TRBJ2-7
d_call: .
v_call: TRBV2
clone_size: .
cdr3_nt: TGTGCCAGCAGTGGTTCCTACGAGCAGTACTTC
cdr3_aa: CASSGSYEQYF

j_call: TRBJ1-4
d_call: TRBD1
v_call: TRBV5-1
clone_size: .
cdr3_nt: TGCGCCAGCAGTTCCTCAGGGGGGGAAAAACTGTTTTTT
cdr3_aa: CASSSSGGEKLFF

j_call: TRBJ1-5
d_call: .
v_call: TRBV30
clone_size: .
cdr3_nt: TGTGCCTGGGCTCGGGGCGTCGGCAATCAGCCCCAGCATTTT
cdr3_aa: CAWARGVGNQPQHF

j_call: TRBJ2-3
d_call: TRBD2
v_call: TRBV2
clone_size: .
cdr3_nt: TGTGCCAGCAGTGGACTAGCGCGCACAGATACGCAGTATTTT
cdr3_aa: CASSGLARTDTQYF

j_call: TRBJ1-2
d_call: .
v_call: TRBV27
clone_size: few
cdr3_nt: TGTGCCAGCAGTTTTCGGGCTAACTATGGCTACACCTTC
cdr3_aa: CASSFRANYGYTF

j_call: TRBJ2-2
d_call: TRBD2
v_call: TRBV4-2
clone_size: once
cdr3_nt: TGTGCCAGCAGCCACGCCGGGACTACCACCGGGGAGCTGTTTTTT
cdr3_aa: CASSHAGTTTGELFF

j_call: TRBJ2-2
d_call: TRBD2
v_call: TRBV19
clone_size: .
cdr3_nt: TGTGCCAGTTTTAGCGGGAGACAGCAAGATCAATACACCGGGGAGCTGTTTTTT
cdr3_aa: CASFSGRQQDQYTGELFF

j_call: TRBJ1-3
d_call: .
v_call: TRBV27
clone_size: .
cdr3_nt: TGTGCCAGCAGTCCGTATCGCTCTGGAAACACCATATATTTT
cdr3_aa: CASSPYRSGNTIYF

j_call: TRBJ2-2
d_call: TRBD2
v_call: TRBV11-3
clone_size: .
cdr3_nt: TGTGCCAGCAGCTTAGTGACTAGCGGAGCCGGGGAGCTGTTTTTT
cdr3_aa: CASSLVTSGAGELFF

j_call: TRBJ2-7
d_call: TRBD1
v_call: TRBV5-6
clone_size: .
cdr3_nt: TGTGCCAGCAGCCGTATGGGACAGACCTACGAGCAGTACTTC
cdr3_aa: CASSRMGQTYEQYF

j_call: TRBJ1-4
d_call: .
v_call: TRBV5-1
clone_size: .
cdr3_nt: TGCGCCAGCAGCTTCGGTGCAGCAACTAATGAAAAACTGTTTTTT
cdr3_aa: CASSFGAATNEKLFF

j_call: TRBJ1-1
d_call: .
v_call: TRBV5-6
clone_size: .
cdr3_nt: TGTGCCAGCAGCGTGGGCCAGGGGATCTCTGAAGCTTTCTTT
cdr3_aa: CASSVGQGISEAFF

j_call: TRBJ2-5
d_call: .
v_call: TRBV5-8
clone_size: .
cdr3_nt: TGTGCCAGCAGCGCCGAGGGTCTTCAAGGACCTCAAGAGACCCAGTACTTC
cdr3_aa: CASSAEGLQGPQETQYF

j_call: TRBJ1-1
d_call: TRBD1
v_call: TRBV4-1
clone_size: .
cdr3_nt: TGCGCCAGCAGCCAAGTCCCCCGGGACAGGAGGGTCCGGGACACTGAAGCTTTCTTT
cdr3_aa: CASSQVPRDRRVRDTEAFF

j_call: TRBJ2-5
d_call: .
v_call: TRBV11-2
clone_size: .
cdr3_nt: TGTGCCAGCAGCACTCAGGGGCGCGGAGAGACCCAGTACTTC
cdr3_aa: CASSTQGRGETQYF

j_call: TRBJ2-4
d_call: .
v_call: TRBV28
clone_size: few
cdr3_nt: TGTGCCAGCAGTCCGGGGGTAAACATTCAGTACTTC
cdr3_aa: CASSPGVNIQYF

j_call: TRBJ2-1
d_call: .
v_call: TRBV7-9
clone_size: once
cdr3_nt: TGTGCCAGCAGCTCACCTAGTCTAGGGAATGAGCAGTTCTTC
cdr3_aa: CASSSPSLGNEQFF

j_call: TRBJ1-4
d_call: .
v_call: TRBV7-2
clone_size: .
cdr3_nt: TGTGCCAGCAGCTTTTGGTCAAAGAATGAAAAACTGTTTTTT
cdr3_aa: CASSFWSKNEKLFF

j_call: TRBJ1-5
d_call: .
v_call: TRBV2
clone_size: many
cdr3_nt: TGTGCCAGCACCATTATACAGGCAGGTCAGCCCCAGCATTTT
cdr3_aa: CASTIIQAGQPQHF

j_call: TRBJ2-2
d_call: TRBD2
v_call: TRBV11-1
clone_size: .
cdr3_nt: TGTGCCAGCAGCTCCCTAGCGGGGCTAAACACCGGGGAGCTGTTTTTT
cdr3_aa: CASSSLAGLNTGELFF

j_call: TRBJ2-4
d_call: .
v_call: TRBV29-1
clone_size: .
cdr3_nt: TGCAGCGTTGAAGGGAATAACATTCAGTACTTC
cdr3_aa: CSVEGNNIQYF

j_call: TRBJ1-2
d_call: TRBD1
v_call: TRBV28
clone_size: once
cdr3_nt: TGTGCCAGCAGTGCGACAGGGGACCCCTATGGCTACACCTTC
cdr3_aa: CASSATGDPYGYTF

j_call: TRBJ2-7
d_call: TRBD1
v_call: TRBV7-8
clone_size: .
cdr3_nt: TGTGCCAGCAGCTTCTACCAACGACAGGGCGACGAGCAGTACTTC
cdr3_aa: CASSFYQRQGDEQYF

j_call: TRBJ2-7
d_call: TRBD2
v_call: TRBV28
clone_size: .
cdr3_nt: TGTGCCAGCAGTTTCCTTCGGCTAGCGGCGAGCTCCTACGAGCAGTACTTC
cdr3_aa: CASSFLRLAASSYEQYF

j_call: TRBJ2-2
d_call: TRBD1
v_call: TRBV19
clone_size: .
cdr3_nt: TGTGCCAGTAAAGGGGGACAGGGGACCGGGGAGCTGTTTTTT
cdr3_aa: CASKGGQGTGELFF

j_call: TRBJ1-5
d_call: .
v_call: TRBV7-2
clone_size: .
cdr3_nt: TGTGCCAGCAGCTTTGGGCCCGCGGGTCAGCCCCAGCATTTT
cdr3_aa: CASSFGPAGQPQHF

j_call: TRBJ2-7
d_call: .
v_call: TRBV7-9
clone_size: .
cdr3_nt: TGTGCCAGCAGCTTCCAGGGTCCGGAGCAGTACTTC
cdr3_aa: CASSFQGPEQYF

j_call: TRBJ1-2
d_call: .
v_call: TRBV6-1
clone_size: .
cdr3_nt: TGTGCCAGCAGTGCACCCCGGGACGGAGATGGCTACACCTTC
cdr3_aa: CASSAPRDGDGYTF

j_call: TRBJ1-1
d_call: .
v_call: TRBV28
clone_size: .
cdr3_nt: TGTGCCAGCAGTTTGCGAGCCGAAGCTTTCTTT
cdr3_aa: CASSLRAEAFF

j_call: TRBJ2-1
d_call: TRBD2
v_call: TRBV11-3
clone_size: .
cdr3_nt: TGTGCCAGCAGCCCCGGGCGCGGGAGGGGTGGTGAGCAGTTCTTC
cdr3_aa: CASSPGRGRGGEQFF

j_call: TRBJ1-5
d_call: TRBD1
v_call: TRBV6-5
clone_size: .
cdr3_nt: TGTGCCAGCAGGTCAGGGGGCGGCAATCAGCCCCAGCATTTT
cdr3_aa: CASRSGGGNQPQHF

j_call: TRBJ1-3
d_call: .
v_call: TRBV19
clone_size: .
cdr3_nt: TGTGCCAGTTGTAACCGCGGCCGGGACACCATATATTTT
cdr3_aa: CASCNRGRDTIYF

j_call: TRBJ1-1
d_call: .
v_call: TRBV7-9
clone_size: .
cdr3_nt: TGTGCCAGCAGCTTAGTTTGGGGCGCTGAAGCTTTCTTT
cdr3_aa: CASSLVWGAEAFF

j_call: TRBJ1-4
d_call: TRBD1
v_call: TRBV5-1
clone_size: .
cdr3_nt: TGCGCCAGCAGCCCGCAGGGACAGGGGAATGAAAAACTGTTTTTT
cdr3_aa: CASSPQGQGNEKLFF